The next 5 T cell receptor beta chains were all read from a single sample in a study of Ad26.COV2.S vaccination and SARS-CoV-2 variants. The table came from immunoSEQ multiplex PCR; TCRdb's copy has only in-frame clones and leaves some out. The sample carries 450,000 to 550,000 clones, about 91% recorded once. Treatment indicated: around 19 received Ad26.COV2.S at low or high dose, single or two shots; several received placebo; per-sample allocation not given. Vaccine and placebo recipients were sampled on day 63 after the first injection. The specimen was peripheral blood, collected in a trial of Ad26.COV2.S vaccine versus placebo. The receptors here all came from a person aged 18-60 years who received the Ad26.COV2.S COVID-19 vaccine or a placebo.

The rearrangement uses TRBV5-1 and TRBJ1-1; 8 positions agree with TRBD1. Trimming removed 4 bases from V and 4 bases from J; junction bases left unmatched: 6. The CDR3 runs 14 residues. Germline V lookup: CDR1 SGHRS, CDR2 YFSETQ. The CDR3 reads CASSQTGEGTEAFF. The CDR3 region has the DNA TGCGCCAGCAGCCAGACAGGGGAGGGCACTGAAGCTTTCTTT. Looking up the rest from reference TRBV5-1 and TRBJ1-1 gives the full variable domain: KAGVTQTPRYLIKTRGQQVTLSCSPISGHRSVSWYQQTPGQGLQFLFEYFSETQRNKGNFPGRFSGRQFSNSRSEMNVSTLELGDSALYLCASSQTGEGTEAFFGQGTRLTVV.

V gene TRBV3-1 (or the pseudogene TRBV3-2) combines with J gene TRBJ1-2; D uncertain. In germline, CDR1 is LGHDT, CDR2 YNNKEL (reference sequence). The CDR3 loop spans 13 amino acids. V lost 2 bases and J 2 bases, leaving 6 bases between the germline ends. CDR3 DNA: TGTGCCAGCAGCCAAAGGGAGAACTATGGCTACACCTTC. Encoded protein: CASSQRENYGYTF.

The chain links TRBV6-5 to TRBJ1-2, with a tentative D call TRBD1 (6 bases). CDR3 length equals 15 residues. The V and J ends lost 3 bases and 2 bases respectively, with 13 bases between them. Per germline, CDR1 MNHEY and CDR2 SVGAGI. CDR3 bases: TGTGCCAGCAGTTATATCTTGGGGGCGAACTATGGCTACACCTTC. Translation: CASSYILGANYGYTF.

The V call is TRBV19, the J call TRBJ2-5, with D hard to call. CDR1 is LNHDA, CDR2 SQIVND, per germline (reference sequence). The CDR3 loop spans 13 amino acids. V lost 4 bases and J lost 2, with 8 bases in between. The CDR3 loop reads CASSTRVQETQYF. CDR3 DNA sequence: TGTGCCAGTAGTACCCGAGTTCAAGAGACCCAGTACTTC.

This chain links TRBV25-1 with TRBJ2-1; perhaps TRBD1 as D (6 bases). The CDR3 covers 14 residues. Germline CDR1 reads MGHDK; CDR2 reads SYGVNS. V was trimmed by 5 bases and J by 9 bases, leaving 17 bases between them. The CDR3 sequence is CASSNTGFEGEQFF. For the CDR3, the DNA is TGTGCCAGCAGTAATACAGGGTTTGAGGGTGAGCAGTTCTTC.